Shown below are 10 T cell receptor beta chains from a single sample sequenced in a study of T cell repertoires in cytomegalovirus infection. Their target antigens are unknown. One entry per CDR3 protein, called by TCRdb with MiXCR from the reads. Among some 900,000 distinct CDR3 sequences listed, 30% to 35% were seen once. The source material was cultured CD8+ T cells from PBMCs, sampled from culture after CMV antigen stimulation. Receptors were obtained from a human donor in good health (CMV status not recorded). Some clones in this sample may be carry-over from other donors' samples.

As DNA, the CDR3 is TGCAGTGCTAGAGAAAGTGAGGACTCCGGCCAATCCTACGAGCAGTACTTC. Encoded protein: CSARESEDSGQSYEQYF. This chain connects TRBV20-1 to TRBJ2-7, with a tentative D call TRBD2 (5 bases). This CDR3 is 17 amino acids long. Trimming left V 0 bases short and J 1 base short, with 19 bases between. Germline V gives CDR1 DFQATT, CDR2 SNEGSKA (reference sequence).

This clonotype was seen ten or more times. This chain links TRBV7-9 with TRBJ2-7, with a tentative D call TRBD1 (6 bases). Germline assignment: CDR1 SEHNR and CDR2 FQNEAQ (reference sequence). Trimming took 5 bases from V and 0 from J, leaving 20 bases between them. The CDR3 has 17 amino acids. The CDR3 DNA sequence: TGTGCCAGCAGCGAGCCTCCTGGGGGCGACCACTCCTACGAGCAGTACTTC. It yields the protein CASSEPPGGDHSYEQYF.

The genes are TRBV4-1 and TRBJ2-1, with TRBD1 identical over 7 bases. This CDR3 is 15 amino acids long. Per germline, CDR1 MGHRA and CDR2 YSYEKL. J lost 12 bases, V lost 1 base, and 12 bases had no gene match. The CDR3 protein is CASSQVKGAGFGQFF. The CDR3 DNA sequence: TGCGCCAGCAGCCAAGTCAAGGGGGCGGGTTTTGGGCAGTTCTTC.

This clonotype has a handful of counts. The chain combines TRBV6-2 or TRBV6-3 with TRBJ1-1; the match to TRBD1 covers 8 bases. Trimming took 6 bases from V and 5 from J; bases not matched to a gene: 8. From germline, CDR1 is MNHEY and CDR2 SVGEGT. CDR3 length: 14 residues. CDR3 protein: CASRQGVGVTEAFF. CDR3 sequence (DNA): TGTGCCAGCAGACAGGGGGTTGGAGTAACTGAAGCTTTCTTT.

This clonotype has just a few counts. V usage is TRBV6-6 and J usage is TRBJ1-2; D is perhaps TRBD1 (5 bases). The V end was cut by 6 bases, the J end by 6 bases, with 20 bases between. CDR3 length equals 15 residues. Germline CDR1 MNHNY, CDR2 SVGAGI (reference sequence). The CDR3 sequence: CASSLLPETGDGYTF. CDR3 bases: TGTGCCAGCAGCCTCCTCCCAGAGACGGGGGATGGCTACACCTTC.

Ten or more counts support this clonotype. This chain links TRBV9 with TRBJ1-5, with a possible D match to TRBD1 (6 bases). The germline gives CDR1 SGDLS, CDR2 YYNGEE. The V and J ends lost 4 bases and 0 bases respectively, with 11 bases between them. This CDR3 region has 15 residues. For the CDR3, the DNA is TGTGCCAGCAGCCCGAGGGGGAATAGCAATCAGCCCCAGCATTTT. Its translation is CASSPRGNSNQPQHF.

This clonotype has just a few counts. This chain connects TRBV6-5 to TRBJ2-1, with a possible D match to TRBD1 (5 bases). The CDR3 consists of 14 residues. In germline, CDR1 is MNHEY, CDR2 SVGAGI. V lost 1 base and J lost 8, with 12 bases in between. CDR3 sequence: CASSYLGAADEQFF. In nucleotides, the CDR3 is TGTGCCAGCAGTTACTTAGGGGCCGCTGATGAGCAGTTCTTC.

This clonotype was observed a few times. This chain connects TRBV7-6 to TRBJ1-6; D is ambiguous. Looked up from germline, CDR1 is SGHVS and CDR2 is FNYEAQ. The CDR3 covers 16 residues. The germline V and J ends were trimmed by 2 bases and 2 bases, with 10 bases remaining between them. The CDR3 region is CASSLRVPAYNSPLHF. In DNA form, the CDR3 reads TGTGCCAGCAGCTTAAGGGTACCGGCCTATAATTCACCCCTCCACTTT. Filled out from reference TRBV7-6 and TRBJ1-6, the complete variable domain reads GAGVSQSPRYKVTKRGQDVALRCDPISGHVSLYWYRQALGQGPEFLTYFNYEAQQDKSGLPNDRFSAERPEGSISTLTIQRTEQRDSAMYRCASSLRVPAYNSPLHFGNGTRLTVT.

The chain is built from TRBV27 and TRBJ1-1, with D unclear. The CDR3 is made up of 11 amino acids. CDR1 MNHEY and CDR2 SMNVEV come from the germline V gene (reference sequence). V was trimmed by 10 bases and J by 2 bases, leaving 8 bases between them. The CDR3 loop reads CATLRNTEAFF. The CDR3 DNA reads as TGTGCCACCCTACGAAACACTGAAGCTTTCTTT.

This clonotype has just a few counts. The V and J genes are TRBV12-3 or TRBV12-4 and TRBJ2-7; the D gene could be TRBD1 or TRBD2 (5 bases each). The CDR3 is 13 residues long. V lost 1 base and J 6 bases, leaving 10 bases between the germline ends. The CDR3 DNA reads as TGTGCCAGCAGTTTAGGAGGGGACCGCGAGCAGTACTTC. This gives the protein CASSLGGDREQYF.